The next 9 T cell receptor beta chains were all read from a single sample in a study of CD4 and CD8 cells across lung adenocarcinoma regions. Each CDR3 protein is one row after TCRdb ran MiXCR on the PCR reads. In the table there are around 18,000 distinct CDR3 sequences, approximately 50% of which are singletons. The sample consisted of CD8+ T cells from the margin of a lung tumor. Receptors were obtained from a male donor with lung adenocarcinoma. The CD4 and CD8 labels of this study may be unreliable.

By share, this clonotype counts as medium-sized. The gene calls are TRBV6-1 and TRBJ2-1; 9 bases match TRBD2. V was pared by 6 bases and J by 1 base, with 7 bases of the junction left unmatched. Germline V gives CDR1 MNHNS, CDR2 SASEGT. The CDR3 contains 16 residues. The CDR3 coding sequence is TGTGCCAGCAGCGAAAGAGCGGGAGGTTCCTACAATGAGCAGTTCTTC. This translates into CASSERAGGSYNEQFF.

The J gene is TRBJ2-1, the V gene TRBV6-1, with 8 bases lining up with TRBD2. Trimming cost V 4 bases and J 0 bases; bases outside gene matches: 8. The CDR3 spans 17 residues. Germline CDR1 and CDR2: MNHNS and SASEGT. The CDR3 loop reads CASSVSLRGASYNEQFF. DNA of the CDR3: TGTGCCAGCAGTGTATCTTTGCGGGGGGCCTCCTACAATGAGCAGTTCTTC.

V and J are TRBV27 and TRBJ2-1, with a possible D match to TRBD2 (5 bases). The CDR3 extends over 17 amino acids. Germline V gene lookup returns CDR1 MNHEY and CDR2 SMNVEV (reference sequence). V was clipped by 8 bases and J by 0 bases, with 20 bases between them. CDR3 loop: CASGVGAGPSSYNEQFF. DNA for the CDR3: TGTGCCAGCGGGGTGGGAGCTGGACCGAGCTCCTACAATGAGCAGTTCTTC.

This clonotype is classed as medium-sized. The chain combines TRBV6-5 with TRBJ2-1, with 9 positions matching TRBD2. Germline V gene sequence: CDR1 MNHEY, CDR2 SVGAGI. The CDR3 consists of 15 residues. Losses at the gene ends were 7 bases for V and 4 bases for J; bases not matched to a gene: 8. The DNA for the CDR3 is TGTGCCAGCACCAGGCGACTAGCGGCATACAATGAGCAGTTCTTC. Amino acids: CASTRRLAAYNEQFF.

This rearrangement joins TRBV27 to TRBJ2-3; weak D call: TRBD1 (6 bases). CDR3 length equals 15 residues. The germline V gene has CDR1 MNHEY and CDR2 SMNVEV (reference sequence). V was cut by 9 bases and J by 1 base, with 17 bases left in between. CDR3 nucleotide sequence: TGTGCCAGTCAGACTGGACAGCTACGCACAGATACGCAGTATTTT. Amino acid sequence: CASQTGQLRTDTQYF.

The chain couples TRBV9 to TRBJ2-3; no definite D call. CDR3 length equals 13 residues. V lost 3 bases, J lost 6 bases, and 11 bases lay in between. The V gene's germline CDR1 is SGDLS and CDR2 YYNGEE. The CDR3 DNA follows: TGTGCCAGCAGCGGCCACCTGACCGATACGCAGTATTTT. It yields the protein CASSGHLTDTQYF.

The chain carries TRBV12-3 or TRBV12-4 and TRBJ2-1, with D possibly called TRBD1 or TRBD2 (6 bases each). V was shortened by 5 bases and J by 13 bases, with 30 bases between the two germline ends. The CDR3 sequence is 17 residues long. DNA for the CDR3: TGTGCCAGCAGTGCCAAGGAGGGGGATCTAGCCAAAAACATTCAGTTCTTC. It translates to CASSAKEGDLAKNIQFF.

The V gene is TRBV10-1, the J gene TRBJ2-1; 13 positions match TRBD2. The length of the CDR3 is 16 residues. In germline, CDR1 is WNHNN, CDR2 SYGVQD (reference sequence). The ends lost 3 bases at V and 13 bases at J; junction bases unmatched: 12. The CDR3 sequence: CASSDPGTSGKETQFF. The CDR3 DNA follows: TGCGCCAGCAGTGACCCCGGGACTAGCGGGAAAGAGACCCAGTTCTTC.

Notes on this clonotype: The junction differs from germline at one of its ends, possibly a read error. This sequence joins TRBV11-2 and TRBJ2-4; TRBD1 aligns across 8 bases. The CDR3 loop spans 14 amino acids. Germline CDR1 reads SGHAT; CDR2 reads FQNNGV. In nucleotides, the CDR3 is TGCGGCAGCAGGGGGCCTTGCGCCAAAAATATGCAGTACTTC. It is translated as CGSRGPCAKNMQYF.